The T cell receptor (beta chain) under discussion was sequenced for a study of T cell repertoires in cytomegalovirus infection. Study details: It can be stated that public TCR beta signatures indicated CMV infection as well as a matching HLA type.

A note on this clonotype: Its specificity is unknown.

General study results and limits: Totalled public TCR beta family frequency picked out people who carried CMV plus the relevant HLA.

V lost 5 bases to trimming and J lost 6 bases, with 17 bases between them. CDR3 length equals 14 residues. MiXCR, run by TCRdb on the reads, gives a single entry per CDR3 protein. The table lists some 400,000 distinct CDR3 sequences, approximately 33% of them singletons. The sequence was collected from a human donor in good health (CMV status not recorded). Some clones in this sample may be carry-over from other donors' samples. The sequenced sample consisted of PBMCs. The chain carries TRBV12-3 or TRBV12-4 and TRBJ2-7; D gene ambiguous. The CDR3 DNA reads TGTGCCAGCAGTCGTAACGGCCCCGACACCGAGCAGTACTTC. Amino acids: CASSRNGPDTEQYF.